This T cell receptor beta chain was obtained from a study of blood T cell repertoires in COVID-19. Original analysis: Nucleated cell counts were estimated from reference gene primer amplification. The assay was immunoSEQ multiplex PCR, and TCRdb's table has in-frame clones only and misses some. From that table come the V and J calls and clone size; the DNA was used to work out D and trimming. The top ten hold approximately 7.5% of the sample, which has some 320,000 clones, roughly 85% seen once. CDR1 DFQATT and CDR2 SNEGSKA come from the germline V gene (reference sequence). The ends lost 3 bases at V and 6 bases at J; junction bases unmatched: 15. This CDR3 has 16 amino acids.

What was sequenced was peripheral blood. The chain has TRBV20-1 and TRBJ2-3, with 7 nucleotides matching TRBD1. The TCR originated in a human donor in a cohort sampled during active COVID-19. The CDR3 is CSASKGATGLGDTQYF. CDR3 nucleotide sequence: TGCAGTGCTAGTAAGGGGGCCACAGGTCTAGGCGATACGCAGTATTTT.